This T cell receptor beta chain was identified in a study of T cells in Graves' hyperthyroidism and ophthalmopathy. General study results and limits: Blood also showed most of the thyroid clonotypes that were expanded above 0.001.

What was amplified from RNA transcripts were TCR beta CDR3 regions. The HTBI primer set was used in a first-round RT-PCR of the TCR CDR3. TCRdb analysed the multiplex PCR reads with MiXCR anew, one entry per CDR3 protein. The sample lists approximately 500,000 distinct CDR3 sequences, about 45% occurring once. Graves' hyperthyroidism showing no ophthalmopathy progression within 18 months was considered stable. Diagnoses rested on clinical symptoms, serum thyroxine and TRAb, thyroid ultrasound and orbital computed tomography. Comments on this clonotype: Its specificity is not known. It may be a read error: a sequence one base away is much more abundant.

This sequence originates from a woman younger than 30 with Graves' hyperthyroidism. The sample taken for sequencing was peripheral blood or thyroid tissue (not recorded which).

CDR3: CSSSEVGRPDETQYF. DNA for the CDR3: TGTTCCAGCAGTGAAGTGGGTAGACCGGATGAGACCCAGTACTTC. The rearrangement joins TRBV6-5 to TRBJ2-5; D not certain. The CDR3 extends over 15 amino acids. Germline V gene data show CDR1 as MNHEY and CDR2 as SVGAGI.